These T cell receptor beta chains were read from a single sample in a study of shared clonotypes between healthy human individuals. Sequenced by immunoSEQ multiplex PCR; TCRdb stores in-frame clones only, minus some. Among about 800,000 clones listed, approximately 96% were seen once. The sequenced material came from naive CD8+ T cells sorted from blood. The receptor source for this set is a man between 25 and 39 years old in good health. Both conserved end residues are part of each CDR3. D genes are given only for firm matches. Size tells how often a clone was seen (once, few, many) or the class of an expanded clone, and some rows leave it out.

>.|few|TRBV9|TRBJ2-3
CASSVGGSTDTQYF
TGTGCCAGCAGCGTAGGTGGGAGCACAGATACGCAGTATTTT
>.|.|TRBV9|TRBJ2-3
CASSVEGYQDTDTQYF
TGTGCCAGCAGCGTAGAAGGTTATCAAGACACAGATACGCAGTATTTT
>TRBD2|.|TRBV2|TRBJ2-7
CASSVIGRSSYEQYF
TGTGCCAGCAGTGTCATCGGGAGGAGCTCCTACGAGCAGTACTTC
>TRBD2|.|TRBV29-1|TRBJ2-7
CSVGRGGYEQYF
TGCAGCGTTGGGCGGGGGGGTTACGAGCAGTACTTC
>.|.|TRBV27|TRBJ2-1
CASSFSGIEQFF
TGTGCCAGCAGTTTCAGTGGGATTGAGCAGTTCTTC
>.|.|TRBV7-2|TRBJ2-7
CASSLYRTAYEQYF
TGTGCCAGCAGCTTATACAGGACCGCCTACGAGCAGTACTTC
>.|once|TRBV28|TRBJ1-5
CATQGRVGNQPQHF
TGTGCCACGCAGGGGCGCGTCGGCAATCAGCCCCAGCATTTT
>.|once|TRBV4-3|TRBJ2-1
CASSQDSASVNEQFF
TGCGCCAGCAGCCAAGATTCGGCTAGTGTCAATGAGCAGTTCTTC
>.|.|TRBV6-6|TRBJ2-1
CASSGTPSSYNEQFF
TGTGCCAGCAGTGGGACGCCAAGCTCCTACAATGAGCAGTTCTTC
>.|.|TRBV27|TRBJ2-7
CASSPGGVGAHEQYF
TGTGCCAGCAGTCCTGGAGGGGTGGGGGCCCACGAGCAGTACTTC
>TRBD2|.|TRBV6-1|TRBJ2-1
CASTDPGGPYNEQFF
TGTGCCAGCACCGACCCGGGAGGCCCCTACAATGAGCAGTTCTTC
>.|few|TRBV29-1|TRBJ2-7
CSVRQDPYEQYF
TGCAGCGTTCGGCAGGACCCCTACGAGCAGTACTTC
>TRBD2|.|TRBV2|TRBJ2-3
CASRGYIGSGRSTDTQYF
TGTGCCAGCAGAGGGTACATAGGTAGCGGGAGGTCCACAGATACGCAGTATTTT
>.|.|TRBV12-5|TRBJ2-5
CASGLSRSGYETQYF
TGTGCTAGTGGTTTGTCGCGAAGCGGGTACGAGACCCAGTACTTC
>.|.|TRBV5-4|TRBJ2-7
CASSFGSYEQYF
TGTGCCAGCAGCTTTGGGAGCTACGAGCAGTACTTC
>.|.|TRBV10-1|TRBJ2-7
CASSEFGTGAYEQYF
TGCGCCAGCAGTGAGTTCGGGACTGGTGCCTACGAGCAGTACTTC
>.|.|TRBV7-9|TRBJ2-7
CASSSPNEQYF
TGTGCCAGCAGCTCCCCAAACGAGCAGTACTTC
>.|.|TRBV19|TRBJ2-1
CASSLSEQDAYNEQFF
TGTGCCAGTAGTCTTTCCGAGCAGGACGCCTACAATGAGCAGTTCTTC
>.|once|TRBV6-6|TRBJ2-3
CASSYLTFADTQYF
TGTGCCAGCAGTTATCTTACTTTCGCAGATACGCAGTATTTT
>.|.|TRBV7-7|TRBJ2-1
CASSRTPGDEQFF
TGTGCTAGCAGCCGGACTCCAGGGGATGAGCAGTTCTTC
>TRBD2|.|TRBV9|TRBJ2-1
CASSDRLSGGHYNEQFF
TGTGCCAGCAGCGACCGCCTGTCGGGAGGGCACTACAATGAGCAGTTCTTC
>TRBD2|.|TRBV5-1|TRBJ2-1
CASSLETSAYNEQFF
TGCGCCAGCAGCTTGGAGACTAGCGCCTACAATGAGCAGTTCTTC
>TRBD1|.|TRBV10-3|TRBJ2-1
CAISGPSDRGIYNEQFF
TGTGCCATCAGCGGACCTTCTGACAGGGGGATCTACAATGAGCAGTTCTTC
>TRBD1|.|TRBV7-9|TRBJ2-6
CASSAPGQGDSGANVLTF
TGTGCCAGCAGCGCTCCGGGACAGGGGGACTCTGGGGCCAACGTCCTGACTTTC
>.|.|TRBV7-6|TRBJ2-1
CASSFSAGSSYNEQFF
TGTGCCAGCAGCTTCTCGGCGGGAAGCTCCTACAATGAGCAGTTCTTC
>TRBD1|.|TRBV7-3|TRBJ2-1
CASSFYPGGTHNEQFF
TGTGCCAGCAGCTTTTATCCAGGGGGTACGCACAATGAGCAGTTCTTC
>.|.|TRBV11-2|TRBJ2-1
CASTPRSVPYNEQFF
TGTGCCAGCACCCCCCGGTCGGTACCCTACAATGAGCAGTTCTTC
>.|once|TRBV9|TRBJ2-7
CASSVGSSRPPYEQYF
TGTGCCAGCAGCGTAGGGAGCAGCCGGCCCCCCTACGAGCAGTACTTC
>TRBD2|few|TRBV6-5|TRBJ2-7
CASSYLQGTSEQYF
TGTGCCAGCAGTTACTTGCAGGGGACTAGCGAGCAGTACTTC
>TRBD1|.|TRBV7-6|TRBJ2-7
CASSAGTGFSYEQYF
TGTGCCAGCAGCGCGGGGACAGGGTTCTCCTACGAGCAGTACTTC
>.|.|TRBV28|TRBJ2-7
CASSFVTGLYEQYF
TGTGCCAGCAGTTTTGTAACGGGCCTCTACGAGCAGTACTTC
>TRBD2|once|TRBV7-2|TRBJ2-1
CASSFPSSGLLMEQFF
TGTGCCAGCAGCTTTCCGTCTAGCGGACTTCTTATGGAGCAGTTCTTC
>.|.|TRBV19|TRBJ2-3
CASSTVAGSITDTQYF
TGTGCCAGTAGTACCGTTGCGGGCTCTATCACAGATACGCAGTATTTT
>.|.|TRBV27|TRBJ2-7
CASRPGASSFLYEQYF
TGTGCCAGCAGGCCCGGGGCCTCCTCTTTCCTTTACGAGCAGTACTTC
>.|few|TRBV18|TRBJ2-5
CASSPPGSEARRETQYF
TGTGCCAGCTCACCACCGGGTAGCGAGGCACGTAGGGAGACCCAGTACTTC
>.|.|TRBV7-9|TRBJ1-2
CASSLSGALDGYTF
TGTGCCAGCAGCCTTTCAGGGGCTCTGGATGGCTACACCTTC